Reported below is one T cell receptor (beta chain). The antigen is undetermined. These data belong to a study of blood T cells in healthy people across ages. Through a sample-barcoded 5' primer and a J-beta primer mix, a second PCR was run for roughly 6 to 11 cycles. Any given sample supplied a minimum of 3 million CDR3-containing paired-end reads. One entry per CDR3 protein, called by TCRdb with MiXCR from the 5' RACE reads. This sample carries hundreds of thousands of distinct CDR3 sequences, roughly 64% of them seen once, and the ten largest clones take approximately 20%. Study-wide results and limits: Age showed a roughly linear inverse relationship with TCR beta diversity per million T cells.

The receptor comes from a man in his thirties or forties in good health. Sample: blood.

CDR3 coding DNA: TGCAGCCCTCGGGCGCGGGGACAACCAACAGATACGCAGTATTTT. Its translation: CSPRARGQPTDTQYF. The chain employs TRBV20-1 and TRBJ2-3; D tentatively reads TRBD1 or TRBD2 (6 bases each). The CDR3 extends over 15 amino acids. Germline CDR1 and CDR2: DFQATT and SNEGSKA (reference sequence).